Described below is a single TCR beta chain sequence and its context. Its target is unknown. This specimen belongs to a study of cytomegalovirus exposure and HLA in healthy donors. Study outcomes and limitations: The classifier reportedly diagnosed cytomegalovirus status with high sensitivity and specificity. The authors later found TCR association rates varying by HLA locus, with DRB1 most and HLA-C fewest.

Trimming took off 5 bases at V and 5 bases at J, with 12 bases between the two ends. In germline, CDR1 is LNHDA, CDR2 SQIVND (reference sequence). There are 13 residues in the CDR3. 60 Vbeta and 13 Jbeta primers were used in PCR. The data were produced by immunoSEQ multiplex PCR, yet TCRdb's version contains in-frame clones alone and is incomplete. The sample records about 100,000 clones, 65% to 85% being singletons. The TCR was taken from a man aged 50 or older in good health and CMV-seronegative. The sequenced sample was PBMCs. The genes are TRBV19 and TRBJ1-2; the D gene is possibly TRBD1 (6 bases). The DNA for the CDR3 is TGTGCCAGTAGTTGGAGGACAGAATATGGCTACACCTTC. This sequence encodes CASSWRTEYGYTF.